What follows are 25 T cell receptor beta chains derived from one specimen sequenced in a study of T cell responses to AZD1222 COVID-19 vaccine. TCRdb keeps only in-frame clones here, not all; method: immunoSEQ multiplex PCR. Of 200,000 or so clones listed, 70% to 90% are singletons. The material sequenced was peripheral blood, taken on day 0 of AZD1222 vaccination. These receptors were obtained from an adult in good health.

This clone turned up a few times. The V call is TRBV6-4, the J call TRBJ1-2, with a possible D match to TRBD1 (6 bases). Germline V gene data show CDR1 as MRHNA and CDR2 as SNTAGT. The ends were cut back, 3 bases at V and 4 bases at J, with 15 bases in the middle. This CDR3 comprises 15 residues. The CDR3 nucleotides are TGTGCCAGCAGTGAAGATCCGAGGGGGACCTATGGCTACACCTTC. It encodes CASSEDPRGTYGYTF.

V and J are TRBV5-1 and TRBJ1-2; 8 positions match TRBD1. The CDR3 runs 14 residues. Trimming cost V 4 bases and J 7 bases; bases outside gene matches: 9. Germline V lookup: CDR1 SGHRS, CDR2 YFSETQ. As DNA, the CDR3 is TGCGCCAGCAGCCCCCTGGACAGGGAGGGTGGCTACACCTTC. Translation: CASSPLDREGGYTF.

This chain connects TRBV5-6 to TRBJ1-2, with D perhaps TRBD1 (6 bases). There are 16 residues in the CDR3. Trimming stripped 1 base from V and 0 bases from J, with 13 bases between. CDR1 is SGHDT and CDR2 is YYEEEE in the germline V gene. This CDR3 is CASSLMTGTTNYGYTF. In nucleotides, the CDR3 is TGTGCCAGCAGCTTGATGACAGGAACCACTAACTATGGCTACACCTTC.

The chain has TRBV7-2 and TRBJ1-2; 7 bases are shared with TRBD1. CDR3 length: 14 amino acids. Germline V CDR1 and CDR2: SGHTA, FQGNSA. The V segment lost 3 bases and the J segment 8 bases; nucleotides outside the gene matches: 9. The DNA of the CDR3 is TGTGCCAGCAGCTTGGGGGACAGACCGGCAGGCTACACCTTC. This translates into CASSLGDRPAGYTF.

As concerns this clone: The same CDR3 is also encoded by other DNA sequences in this sample. V usage is TRBV2 and J usage is TRBJ2-5; 9 bases line up with TRBD2. The CDR3 is 14 residues long. In germline, CDR1 is SNHLY, CDR2 FYNNEI. The J segment lost 2 bases and the V segment lost 5 bases, leaving 3 bases of the junction unmatched. CDR3 sequence: CASSRGGGQETQYF. The CDR3 DNA reads as TGTGCCAGCAGTCGCGGGGGGGGGCAAGAGACCCAGTACTTC.

The rearrangement uses TRBV9 and TRBJ2-7; 9 positions match TRBD1. Germline CDR1 is SGDLS and CDR2 is YYNGEE. This CDR3 has 15 amino acids. Unmatched junction bases numbered 9, after V lost 0 bases and J lost 8 bases. The CDR3 loop reads CASSVAGQGRLKQYF. For the CDR3, the DNA is TGTGCCAGCAGCGTAGCTGGACAGGGGAGATTAAAGCAGTACTTC.

The gene calls are TRBV28 and TRBJ1-1, with D perhaps matching TRBD1 (5 bases). The CDR3 covers 14 residues. The germline CDR1 and CDR2 sequences are MDHEN and SYDVKM. The V end was cut by 3 bases, the J end by 5 bases, with 13 bases between. CDR3 DNA: TGTGCCAGCAGTTTTCTTGGGGGTAAAACTGAAGCTTTCTTT. This translates into CASSFLGGKTEAFF.

The rearrangement links TRBV18 to TRBJ1-4; a weak D match, TRBD1 (5 bases). V was clipped by 4 bases and J by 2 bases, with 11 bases between them. Looked up from germline, CDR1 is KGHSH and CDR2 is LQKENI. The CDR3 spans 15 residues. In DNA, the CDR3 is TGTGCCAGCTCACTAGGGACCTTGACTAATGAAAAACTGTTTTTT. Protein product: CASSLGTLTNEKLFF.

CDR3 sequence (DNA): TGTGCCAGCAGCTTTGGGACCAGCAATCAGCCCCAGCATTTT. Residues: CASSFGTSNQPQHF. The chain is built from TRBV7-2 and TRBJ1-5; possibly TRBD1 for D (5 bases). CDR3 length equals 14 residues. Germline lookup yields CDR1 SGHTA and CDR2 FQGNSA. V dropped 3 bases and J dropped 1 base, with 7 bases sitting between them.

V is TRBV28 and J is TRBJ1-2, with D unresolved. Germline lookup yields CDR1 MDHEN and CDR2 SYDVKM. The CDR3 extends over 11 amino acids. V lost 3 bases and J lost 6, with 5 bases in between. DNA for the CDR3: TGTGCCAGCAGTTTTTACAATGGCTACACCTTC. The encoded protein is CASSFYNGYTF.

The CDR3, as DNA: TGTGCCAGCACCTATGGAGGGACAGAAGAGACCCAGTACTTC. Protein product: CASTYGGTEETQYF. This chain connects TRBV6-5 to TRBJ2-5, with D possibly matching TRBD1 (7 bases). The V end was cut by 7 bases, the J end by 3 bases, with 15 bases between. CDR3 length equals 14 residues. Germline-derived CDR1 and CDR2 are MNHEY and SVGAGI.

J is TRBJ2-7 and V is TRBV13; 8 bases fit TRBD1. Trimming took 5 bases from V and 2 from J; bases not matched to a gene: 5. This CDR3 has 14 residues. CDR1 is PRHDT and CDR2 is FYEKMQ in the germline V gene (reference sequence). CDR3 residues: CASSGQGGAYEQYF. CDR3 DNA sequence: TGTGCCAGCAGCGGACAGGGAGGCGCCTACGAGCAGTACTTC.

This clone was counted a few times. This sample also contains other DNA sequences that code for the same CDR3. This sequence joins TRBV30 and TRBJ1-2, with a tentative D call TRBD1 (6 bases). The V gene's germline CDR1 is GTSNPN and CDR2 SVGIG (reference sequence). V lost 0 bases to trimming and J lost 4 bases, with 9 bases between them. This CDR3 comprises 13 residues. In DNA form, the CDR3 reads TGTGCCTGGAGTGTGCAGGGGAGCTATGGCTACACCTTC. Protein sequence: CAWSVQGSYGYTF. Combining the CDR3 with reference TRBV30 and TRBJ1-2 gives the whole variable domain SQTIHQWPATLVQPVGSPLSLECTVEGTSNPNLYWYRQAAGRGLQLLFYSVGIGQISSEVPQNLSASRPQDRQFILSSKKLLLSDSGFYLCAWSVQGSYGYTFGSGTRLTVV.

Written as DNA, the CDR3 is TGTGCCTGGAGTGTATCGGGGATTAGAACTAATGAAAAACTGTTTTTT. Translating it yields CAWSVSGIRTNEKLFF. The chain is built from TRBV30 and TRBJ1-4; D is undetermined. The CDR3 is 16 residues long. V gave up 0 bases and J gave up 1 base, with 12 bases separating them. CDR1 GTSNPN and CDR2 SVGIG come from the germline V gene (reference sequence).

The rearrangement links TRBV7-9 to TRBJ2-5; no firm D call. V lost 2 bases and J 2 bases, leaving 12 bases between the germline ends. Per the germline V gene, CDR1 is SEHNR and CDR2 is FQNEAQ (reference sequence). The CDR3 covers 15 residues. This CDR3 reads CASSLSSLRQETQYF. CDR3 DNA: TGTGCCAGCAGCTTAAGTTCGCTGAGGCAAGAGACCCAGTACTTC.

J is TRBJ1-2 and V is TRBV15, with D hard to call. Trimming cost V 0 bases and J 2 bases, with 7 bases left between them. The length of the CDR3 is 14 residues. Germline-derived CDR1 and CDR2 are LNHNV and YYDKDF (reference sequence). The CDR3 bases are TGTGCCACCAGCAGAGATGGCGTAAACTATGGCTACACCTTC. Its translation is CATSRDGVNYGYTF.

This sequence joins TRBV24-1 and TRBJ2-7, with D tentatively TRBD1 or TRBD2 (6 bases each). The CDR3 is 15 amino acids. With 4 bases removed from V and 2 bases from J, the gap between germline ends came to 14 bases. Looked up from germline, CDR1 is KGHDR and CDR2 is SFDVKD. The DNA for the CDR3 is TGTGCCACCAGTGAGGGGCCTAGGGGGGCCTACGAGCAGTACTTC. It yields the protein CATSEGPRGAYEQYF.

This chain joins TRBV5-6 and TRBJ2-1; TRBD1 agrees at 7 bases. V shed 4 bases, J shed 3 bases, and the junction held 7 bases outside the gene matches. This CDR3 has 15 amino acids. Looked up from germline, CDR1 is SGHDT and CDR2 is YYEEEE. CDR3 in amino acids: CASSGRQGHYNEQFF. As DNA, the CDR3 is TGTGCCAGCAGCGGTCGACAGGGACACTACAATGAGCAGTTCTTC.

V is TRBV28 and J is TRBJ1-2; no reliable D call. CDR3 length equals 12 residues. The germline CDR1 and CDR2 sequences are MDHEN and SYDVKM. Trimming removed 3 bases at V and 1 base at J, with 3 bases between. The CDR3 spells CASSFVNYGYTF. The CDR3 DNA follows: TGTGCCAGCAGTTTCGTTAACTATGGCTACACCTTC.

The chain recombines TRBV7-9 with TRBJ2-5, with 9 bases fitting TRBD2. The trim removed 7 bases at V and 5 bases at J, leaving 8 bases unmatched. The CDR3 is made up of 14 amino acids. Germline V gene data show CDR1 as SEHNR and CDR2 as FQNEAQ (reference sequence). The CDR3 sequence is CASNPGRGGETQYF. Written as DNA, the CDR3 is TGTGCCAGCAACCCCGGGCGGGGGGGCGAGACCCAGTACTTC.

The gene calls are TRBV19 and TRBJ1-2, with 8 bases matching TRBD1. This CDR3 has 14 residues. Per the germline V gene, CDR1 is LNHDA and CDR2 is SQIVND (reference sequence). Losses at the gene ends were 5 bases for V and 4 bases for J; bases not matched to a gene: 6. The chain's CDR3 is CASSPRQGPYGYTF. CDR3 nucleotides: TGTGCCAGTAGTCCCCGACAGGGGCCCTATGGCTACACCTTC.

This rearrangement joins TRBV5-8 to TRBJ2-3; TRBD1 aligns across 9 bases. CDR1 is SGHTS, CDR2 YDEGEE, per germline. The CDR3 spans 17 residues. The trim removed 2 bases at V and 2 bases at J, leaving 9 bases unmatched. CDR3: CASSLMKGQGYTDTQYF. CDR3 bases: TGTGCCAGCAGCTTAATGAAGGGACAGGGTTACACAGATACGCAGTATTTT. Using reference TRBV5-8 and TRBJ2-3 for the parts outside the CDR3, the full variable domain is EAGVTQSPTHLIKTRGQQATLRCSPISGHTSVYWYQQALGLGLQFLLWYDEGEERNRGNFPPRFSGRQFPNYSSELNVNALELEDSALYLCASSLMKGQGYTDTQYFGPGTRLTVL.

The chain combines TRBV6-6 with TRBJ1-1; 7 bases match TRBD1. From germline, CDR1 is MNHNY and CDR2 SVGAGI (reference sequence). With 5 bases clipped from V and 10 bases from J, the junction kept 10 bases outside the gene matches. The CDR3 has 13 residues. DNA of the CDR3: TGTGCCAGCAGTACGGGGGAGGCAGGGGGAGCTTTCTTT. Its translation is CASSTGEAGGAFF.

The rearrangement links TRBV18 to TRBJ1-1; D is perhaps TRBD1 (5 bases). The V gene lost 0 bases and the J gene lost 5 bases, with 16 bases spanning the gap. Germline loops: CDR1 KGHSH, CDR2 LQKENI. This CDR3 region has 16 residues. CDR3 DNA: TGTGCCAGCTCACCACCGCAGGGTTCGGGGCGTACTGAAGCTTTCTTT. Protein: CASSPPQGSGRTEAFF.

The count of this clone is one. This CDR3 reads CATARGQNTGELFF. In DNA, the CDR3 is TGTGCCACCGCGAGGGGACAGAACACCGGGGAGCTGTTTTTT. V and J are TRBV24-1 and TRBJ2-2, with a weak D call TRBD1 (6 bases). Trimming cost V 9 bases and J 1 base, with 11 bases left between them. CDR3 length: 14 residues. Germline lookup yields CDR1 KGHDR and CDR2 SFDVKD.